This is a list of T cell receptor beta chains from one sample in a study of immune heterogeneity within non-small cell lung tumors. Each CDR3 protein is one row after TCRdb ran MiXCR on the multiplex PCR reads. Of 3,500 or so distinct CDR3 sequences detected, around 25% appear once; the ten largest clones hold less than 11%. The sequenced material came from lung tumor tissue. These receptors were taken from a man between 60 and 75 years old with non-small cell lung cancer. CDR3s leave out the opening cysteine and the closing phenylalanine or tryptophan.

J: TRBJ1-5; V: TRBV6-1; CDR3: ASSEMGAQPQH
J: TRBJ2-1; V: TRBV7-8; CDR3: VSSLAGLAGDTEQF
J: TRBJ2-3; V: TRBV19; CDR3: ASGTGEADTQY
J: TRBJ2-7; V: TRBV28; CDR3: ASSSLRTEIYEQY
J: TRBJ2-7; V: TRBV6-1; CDR3: ASSEGDRGLGIYEQY
J: TRBJ1-2; V: TRBV27; CDR3: ASSLSGTFYGYT
J: TRBJ2-2; V: TRBV14; CDR3: ASSPVSFGELF
J: TRBJ2-7; V: TRBV7-3; CDR3: ASSPGPVAEQY
J: TRBJ1-1; V: TRBV6-1; CDR3: ASSTGGGTEAF
J: TRBJ2-1; V: TRBV4-1; CDR3: ASSQDWASGRNEQF
J: TRBJ2-1; V: TRBV12-3/TRBV12-4; CDR3: AGSLLAGDEQF
J: TRBJ2-1; V: TRBV7-2; CDR3: ASSLGSGRNNEQF
J: TRBJ2-5; V: TRBV20-1; CDR3: SARAPLAGRRTQY
J: TRBJ1-5; V: TRBV19; CDR3: ASNLQGNQPQH
J: TRBJ2-1; V: TRBV12-3/TRBV12-4; CDR3: ASGGSSYNEQF
J: TRBJ2-1; V: TRBV7-2; CDR3: ASSRTWSGNEQF
J: TRBJ1-2; V: TRBV19; CDR3: ASRPEGRYGYT
J: TRBJ2-3; V: TRBV5-1; CDR3: ASSPGTRDTQY
J: TRBJ2-1; V: TRBV28; CDR3: ASSSAGVQF
J: TRBJ2-2; V: TRBV28; CDR3: ASSSPGGGGQLF
J: TRBJ1-2; V: TRBV29-1; CDR3: SVRGTANYGYT
J: TRBJ2-7; V: TRBV18; CDR3: ASSPGCNWRDEQY